The entry below gives a single TCR beta chain sequence along with its context. Its antigen is undetermined. Whole-study results and caveats: Greatest tumor Treg TCR overlap was with tumor naive CD4+ cells. Larger-cohort validation covered only one TCR beta V-J rearrangement.

Trimming took 0 bases from V and 0 from J, leaving 11 bases between them. CDR1 and CDR2 (germline): LNHNV, YYDKDF (reference sequence). This CDR3 comprises 16 residues. The memory fraction was CD4+CD45RO+CD25- cells. MiXCR, run by TCRdb on the 5' RACE reads, gives a single entry per CDR3 protein. This table has 35,000 to 50,000 distinct CDR3 sequences, over 25% appearing once. This clonotype was sampled from a female donor with breast cancer. J is TRBJ1-1 and V is TRBV15, with D unclear. The sequencing input was tumor-infiltrating memory CD4+ T cells sorted from the breast tumor. Sample subset: memory CD4+ T cells, CD4+CD45RO+CD25-. The CDR3 reads CATSRDSNYMNTEAFF. The CDR3 bases are TGTGCCACCAGCAGAGATAGCAACTATATGAACACTGAAGCTTTCTTT. Full variable domain (missing parts from reference TRBV15 and TRBJ1-1): DAMVIQNPRYQVTQFGKPVTLSCSQTLNHNVMYWYQQKSSQAPKLLFHYYDKDFNNEADTPDNFQSRRPNTSFCFLDIRSPGLGDTAMYLCATSRDSNYMNTEAFFGQGTRLTVV.